The clone carrying this T cell receptor beta chain was observed a handful of times. About 28,000 T cell genomes (about 280 ng DNA) went into each PBMC replicate. Sequencing used immunoSEQ multiplex PCR; TCRdb keeps in-frame clones, though not all of them. The table shows fewer than 500,000 clones, with roughly 85% occurring only once. This sample is drawn from a study of shared clonotypes between healthy human individuals. At the level of the study: The composition of the donors was a couple of women and a few men aged 18 to 49.

The V gene's germline CDR1 is LNHDA and CDR2 SQIVND (reference sequence). Trimming stripped 5 bases from V and 8 bases from J, with 15 bases between. The CDR3 loop spans 14 amino acids. About 100 million PBMCs were counted before genomic DNA extraction. The source of this sequence is a woman between 40 and 55 years old in good health. Some clones in this sample may be carry-over from other donors' samples. The sample consisted of PBMCs. This rearrangement joins TRBV19 to TRBJ1-4; D possibly corresponds to TRBD1 (6 bases). The CDR3 bases are TGTGCCAGTAGTGACAGGTCCGGAGGCGAAAAACTGTTTTTT. It translates to CASSDRSGGEKLFF.